The source of this T cell receptor beta chain is a study of CD8 T cells in Susac syndrome. Random hexamers were used to reverse transcribe roughly 0.45 to 1 ug of RNA. Multiplex PCR with immunoSEQ amplified the TCR beta CDR3 across 54 Vbeta and 13 Jbeta. From the immunoSEQ multiplex PCR reads, TCRdb called clonotypes with MiXCR, one entry per CDR3 protein. The table includes some 120,000 distinct CDR3 sequences, about nine tenths detected once. Sequenced: CD8+ T cells from PBMCs. This TCR derives from a human donor in good health.

The CDR3 sequence: CASSFSRGSPYEQYF. CDR3 in DNA: TGTGCCAGCAGTTTCTCCCGGGGAAGTCCCTACGAGCAGTACTTC. V is TRBV27 and J is TRBJ2-7; possibly TRBD2 for D (5 bases). The V and J ends lost 3 bases and 2 bases respectively, with 14 bases between them. The germline V gene encodes CDR1 MNHEY and CDR2 SMNVEV (reference sequence). The CDR3 is 15 residues long.